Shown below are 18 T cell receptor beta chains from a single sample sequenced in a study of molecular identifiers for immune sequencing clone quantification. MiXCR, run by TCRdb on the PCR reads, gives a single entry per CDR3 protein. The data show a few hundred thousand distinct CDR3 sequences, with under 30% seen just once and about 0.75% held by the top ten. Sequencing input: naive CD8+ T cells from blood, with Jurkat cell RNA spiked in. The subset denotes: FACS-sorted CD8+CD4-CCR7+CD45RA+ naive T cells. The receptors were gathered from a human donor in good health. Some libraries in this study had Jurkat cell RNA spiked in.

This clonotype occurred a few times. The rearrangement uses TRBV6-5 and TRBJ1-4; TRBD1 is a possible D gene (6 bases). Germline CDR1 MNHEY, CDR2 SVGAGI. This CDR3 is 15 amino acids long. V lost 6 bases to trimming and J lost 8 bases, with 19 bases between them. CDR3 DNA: TGTGCCAGCAGCCCCGACAGGAATCTTTGGGAAAAACTGTTTTTT. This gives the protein CASSPDRNLWEKLFF.

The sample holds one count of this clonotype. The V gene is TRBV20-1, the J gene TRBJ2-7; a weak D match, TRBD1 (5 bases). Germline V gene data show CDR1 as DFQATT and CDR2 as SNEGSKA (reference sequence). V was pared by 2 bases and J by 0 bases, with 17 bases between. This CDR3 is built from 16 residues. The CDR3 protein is CSARHQGTHFSYEQYF. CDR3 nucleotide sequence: TGCAGTGCTAGACATCAGGGCACACACTTCTCCTACGAGCAGTACTTC.

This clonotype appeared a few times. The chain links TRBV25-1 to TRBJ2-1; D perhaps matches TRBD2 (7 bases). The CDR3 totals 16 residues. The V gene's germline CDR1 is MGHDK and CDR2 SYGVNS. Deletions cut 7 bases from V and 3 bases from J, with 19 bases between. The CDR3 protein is CASTERGRAGYNEQFF. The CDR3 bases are TGTGCCAGCACCGAAAGGGGGAGGGCCGGCTACAATGAGCAGTTCTTC.

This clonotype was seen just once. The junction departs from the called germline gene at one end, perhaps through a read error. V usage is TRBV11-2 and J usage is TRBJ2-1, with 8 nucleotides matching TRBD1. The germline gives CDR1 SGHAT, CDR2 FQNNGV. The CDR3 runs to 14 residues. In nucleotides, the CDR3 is TGTGCCAGCATCTTAGGCCAGGGGGCGAATGAGCAGTTCTTC. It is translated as CASILGQGANEQFF.

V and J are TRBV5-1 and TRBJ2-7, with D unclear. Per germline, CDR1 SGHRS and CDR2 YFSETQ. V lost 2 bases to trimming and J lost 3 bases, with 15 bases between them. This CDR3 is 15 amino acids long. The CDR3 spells CASSLGAHTHYEQYF. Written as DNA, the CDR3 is TGCGCCAGCAGCTTAGGAGCACACACTCACTACGAGCAGTACTTC.

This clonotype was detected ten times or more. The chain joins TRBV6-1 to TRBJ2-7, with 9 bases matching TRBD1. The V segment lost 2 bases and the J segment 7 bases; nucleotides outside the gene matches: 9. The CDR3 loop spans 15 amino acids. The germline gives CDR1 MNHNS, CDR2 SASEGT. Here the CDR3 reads CASSESLQGAGEQYF. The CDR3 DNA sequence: TGTGCCAGCAGTGAATCATTACAGGGGGCGGGGGAGCAGTACTTC.

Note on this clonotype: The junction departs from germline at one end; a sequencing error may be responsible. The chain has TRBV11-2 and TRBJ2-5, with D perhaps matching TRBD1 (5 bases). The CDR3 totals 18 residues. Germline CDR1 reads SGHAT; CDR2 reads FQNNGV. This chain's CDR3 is CASSLDFFTGPPQEAQYF. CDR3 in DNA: TGTGCCAGCAGCTTAGATTTTTTCACAGGCCCGCCCCAAGAGGCCCAGTACTTC.

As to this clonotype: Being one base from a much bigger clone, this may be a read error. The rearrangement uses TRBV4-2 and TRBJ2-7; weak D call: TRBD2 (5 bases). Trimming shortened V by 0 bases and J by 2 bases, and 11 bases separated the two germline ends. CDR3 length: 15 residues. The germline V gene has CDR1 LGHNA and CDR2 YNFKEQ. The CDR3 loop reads CASSQEAAVAYEQYF. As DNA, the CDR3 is TGTGCCAGCAGCCAAGAGGCAGCGGTGGCCTACGAGCAGTACTTC.

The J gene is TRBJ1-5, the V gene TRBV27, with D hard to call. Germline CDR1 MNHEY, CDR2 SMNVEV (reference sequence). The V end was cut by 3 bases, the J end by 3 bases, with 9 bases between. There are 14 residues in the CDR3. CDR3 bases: TGTGCCAGCAGTTTCTCTTTTTCCAATCAGCCCCAGCATTTT. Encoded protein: CASSFSFSNQPQHF.

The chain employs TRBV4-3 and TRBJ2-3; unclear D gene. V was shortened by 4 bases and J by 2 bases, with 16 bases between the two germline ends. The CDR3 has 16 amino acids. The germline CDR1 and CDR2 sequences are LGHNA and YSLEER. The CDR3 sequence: CASSPGVGYLTDTQYF. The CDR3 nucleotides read TGCGCCAGCAGCCCCGGAGTAGGCTATCTCACAGATACGCAGTATTTT.

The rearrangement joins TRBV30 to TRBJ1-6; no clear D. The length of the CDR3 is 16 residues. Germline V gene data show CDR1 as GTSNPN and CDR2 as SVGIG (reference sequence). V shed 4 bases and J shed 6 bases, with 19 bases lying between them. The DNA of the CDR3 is TGTGCCTGGAACCTCGTTGTATACAGCTCTAATTCACCCCTCCACTTT. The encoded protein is CAWNLVVYSSNSPLHF.

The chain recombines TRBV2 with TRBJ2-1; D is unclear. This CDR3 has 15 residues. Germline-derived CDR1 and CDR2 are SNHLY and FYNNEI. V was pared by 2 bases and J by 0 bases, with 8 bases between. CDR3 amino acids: CASSELPSSYNEQFF. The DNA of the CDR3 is TGTGCCAGCAGTGAACTTCCGAGCTCCTACAATGAGCAGTTCTTC.

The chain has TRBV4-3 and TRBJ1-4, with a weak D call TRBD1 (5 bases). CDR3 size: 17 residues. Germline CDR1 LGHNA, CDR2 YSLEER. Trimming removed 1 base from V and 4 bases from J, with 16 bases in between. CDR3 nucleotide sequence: TGCGCCAGCAGCCAAGTTGAAGTTTCGGGGGATAATGAAAAACTGTTTTTT. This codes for CASSQVEVSGDNEKLFF.

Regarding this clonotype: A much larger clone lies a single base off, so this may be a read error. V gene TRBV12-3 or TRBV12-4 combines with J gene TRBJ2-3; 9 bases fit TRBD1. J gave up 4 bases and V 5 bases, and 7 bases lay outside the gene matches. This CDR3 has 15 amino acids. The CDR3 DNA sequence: TGTGCCAGCAGTCCCTTACAGGGGGCGGCAGATACGCAGTATTTT. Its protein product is CASSPLQGAADTQYF.

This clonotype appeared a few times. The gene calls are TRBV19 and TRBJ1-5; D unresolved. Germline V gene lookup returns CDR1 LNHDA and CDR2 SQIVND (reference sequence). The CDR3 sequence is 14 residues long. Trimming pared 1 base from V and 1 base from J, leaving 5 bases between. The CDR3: CASSIAVSNQPQHF. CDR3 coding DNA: TGTGCCAGTAGTATAGCGGTGAGCAATCAGCCCCAGCATTTT.

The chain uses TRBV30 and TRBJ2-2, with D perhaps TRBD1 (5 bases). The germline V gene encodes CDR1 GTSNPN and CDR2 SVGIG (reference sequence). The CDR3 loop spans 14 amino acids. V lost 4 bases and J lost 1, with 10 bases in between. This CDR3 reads CAWTGKVNTGELFF. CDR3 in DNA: TGTGCCTGGACAGGGAAAGTGAACACCGGGGAGCTGTTTTTT. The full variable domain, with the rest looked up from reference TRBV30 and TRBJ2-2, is SQTIHQWPATLVQPVGSPLSLECTVEGTSNPNLYWYRQAAGRGLQLLFYSVGIGQISSEVPQNLSASRPQDRQFILSSKKLLLSDSGFYLCAWTGKVNTGELFFGEGSRLTVL.

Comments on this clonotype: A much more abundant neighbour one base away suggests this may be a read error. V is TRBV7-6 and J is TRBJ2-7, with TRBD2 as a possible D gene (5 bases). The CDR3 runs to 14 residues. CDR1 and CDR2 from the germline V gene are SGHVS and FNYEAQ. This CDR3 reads CASSLTPGSYAQYF. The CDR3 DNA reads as TGTGCCAGCAGCTTAACCCCGGGAAGCTACGCGCAGTACTTC.

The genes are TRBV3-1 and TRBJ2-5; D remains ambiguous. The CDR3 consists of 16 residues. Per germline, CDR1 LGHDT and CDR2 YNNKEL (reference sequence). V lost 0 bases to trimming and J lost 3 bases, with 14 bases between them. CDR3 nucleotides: TGTGCCAGCAGCCAAGAATACGGGCAGGAAAAAGAGACCCAGTACTTC. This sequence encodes CASSQEYGQEKETQYF.